The rows below give T cell receptor beta chains drawn from one sample of a study of blood T cell dynamics during melanoma immunotherapy. Some clones are missing from TCRdb's copy, which holds only in-frame ones; the method was immunoSEQ multiplex PCR. This table holds 11,000 or so clones, 84% found once. Material: blood, obtained from a patient treated with checkpoint blockade. These receptors all come from a human donor with melanoma. Each CDR3 is given with its conserved first and last residue. Each record gives: V gene, CDR3 protein.

>TRBV5-1
CASSPGGAGREKLFF
>TRBV7-9
CASSLAVLETDTQYF
>TRBV29-1
CSTDRGTDTQYF
>TRBV4-2
CASSQGPAAMDTQYF
>TRBV11-3
CASSRRTELDTQYF
>TRBV29-1
CSVETNYGYTF
>TRBV7-6
CASSLAGGDEQYF
>TRBV11-3
CASSLEVGTEAFF
>TRBV4-3
CASSQTHSGGAYNEQFF
>TRBV5-4
CASSSGGGGTEAFF
>TRBV7-8
CASSLEGGGQPQHF
>TRBV7-2
CASSSGPRTEAFF
>TRBV18
CASSPGTAKEAFF
>TRBV29-1
CSVVGRTSGGNEQFF
>TRBV6-5
CASTPSQGNEQYF
>TRBV12-5
CASGTDRGTYNSPLHF
>TRBV11-2
CASSLETQTDTQYF
>TRBV2
CASKVEGNQPQHF
>TRBV6-1
CASSNAGTGKETQYF
>TRBV4-3
CAALEGGPGDTQYF
>TRBV14
CASSRIRGLFAYEQYF
>TRBV6-6
CASIVGGGGNTIYF
>TRBV18
CASSPDRISYNEQFF
>TRBV29-1
CSVDGREQTSTDTQYF
>TRBV6-5
CASNGGRNTEAFF
>TRBV29-1
CSVEERQSYTEAFF
>TRBV5-1
CASSPLTGGPYEQYF
>TRBV30
CAWSRGYRTGANVLTF
>TRBV18
CASSLDSYYGYTF
>TRBV11-1
CASSLAPGAAETQYF
>TRBV11-1
CASSPDAGGRNEQFF
>TRBV6-5
CASRQTRVEEAFF
>TRBV15
CATSRGGSGGHSYEQYF
>TRBV28
CASRSGGILNQPQHF
>TRBV11-3
CASSARGSGGRNEQFF
>TRBV19
CASSIDSYYGYTF
>TRBV6-5
CASRQKRGGYNEQFF
>TRBV7-2
CASSLGGDGSPLHF
>TRBV6-1
CASSEELAGTQYF
>TRBV5-6
CASSFGLEGTEAFF
>TRBV7-2
CASSSRLTGKGTDTQYF
>TRBV28
CASGRLAGQYF
>TRBV30
CAFDRGGTEAFF
>TRBV5-1
CASSLGTASNQPQHF
>TRBV7-9
CASSRETGGTGNTIYF
>TRBV5-1
CASSLGTSAYNEQFF
>TRBV15
CATSRVNQPQHF
>TRBV15
CATSRDYSGASYEQYF
>TRBV10-3
CAISDGQQETQYF
>TRBV1
CTSSQGIRRRGRKEKLFF
>TRBV18
CASSPGITGELFF
>TRBV12-5
CASALGLAGRDTQYF
>TRBV10-3
CAISGWGVGEAFF
>TRBV6-5
CASSYYGARTEAFF
>TRBV7-3
CASSPRGGTGGKGTEAFF
>TRBV28
CASSLTGIAKNIQYF
>TRBV19
CASSLDRFNSPLHF